These T cell receptor beta chains were read from a single sample in a study of human T cells and chemical hapten exposure. TCRdb redid the calling of the RACE reads with MiXCR, one entry per CDR3 protein. The data contain roughly 360,000 distinct CDR3 sequences, approximately 5.1% of them seen just once; the ten biggest clones take up over 2%. Sequences were derived from whole blood, sampled in connection with sensitization to the hapten diphenylcyclopropenone (DPC). The receptor set was obtained from a woman aged 45 to 65 with alopecia areata. Some clones in this sample may be carry-over from other donors' samples. Both conserved end residues are part of each CDR3. D genes are given only for firm matches. Clone size appears in some rows only: once, few, many, or a class for an expanded clone.

size,J,V,D,CDR3,DNA
many,TRBJ2-1,TRBV7-9,TRBD2,CASSSTSGRADEQFF,TGTGCCAGCAGCTCGACTAGCGGGAGGGCCGATGAGCAGTTCTTC
many,TRBJ2-1,TRBV12-3/TRBV12-4,-,CASSLGLAPEQFF,TGTGCCAGCAGTTTAGGGCTAGCTCCTGAGCAGTTCTTC
many,TRBJ2-3,TRBV28,TRBD2,CASSFTSGRTDTQYF,TGTGCCAGCAGTTTTACTAGCGGGAGGACAGATACGCAGTATTTT
-,TRBJ1-5,TRBV12-3/TRBV12-4,-,CASSPTGDNNQPQHF,TGTGCCAGCAGTCCCACGGGGGACAACAATCAGCCCCAGCATTTT
many,TRBJ1-1,TRBV12-3/TRBV12-4,-,CASSPAEMNTEAFF,TGTGCCAGCAGTCCAGCGGAGATGAACACTGAAGCTTTCTTT
-,TRBJ2-1,TRBV5-4,-,CASSAGPEKQFF,TGTGCCAGCAGCGCGGGACCCGAAAAGCAGTTCTTC
few,TRBJ2-5,TRBV2,-,CASSEGGVFRETQYF,TGTGCCAGCAGTGAAGGGGGGGTCTTCCGAGAGACCCAGTACTTC
many,TRBJ2-7,TRBV28,-,CASSFPDEQYF,TGTGCCAGCAGTTTCCCGGACGAGCAGTACTTC
-,TRBJ2-1,TRBV6-6,-,CASKAKNNEQFF,TGTGCCAGCAAGGCCAAAAACAATGAGCAGTTCTTC
-,TRBJ2-3,TRBV5-4,TRBD2,CASSQLAAQDTQYF,TGTGCCAGCAGCCAGCTAGCGGCCCAAGATACGCAGTATTTT
few,TRBJ2-1,TRBV12-3/TRBV12-4,TRBD2,CASSFTTSGSGQFF,TGTGCCAGCAGTTTTACGACTAGCGGGAGCGGGCAGTTCTTC
few,TRBJ2-7,TRBV28,-,CASSSISYEQYF,TGTGCCAGCAGTTCGATTAGCTACGAGCAGTACTTC
-,TRBJ1-1,TRBV29-1,TRBD1,CSVEPRTGGRKNTEAFF,TGCAGCGTTGAACCAAGGACAGGGGGCAGGAAGAACACTGAAGCTTTCTTT
many,TRBJ2-3,TRBV7-2,TRBD1,CASSYPGQGRTQYF,TGTGCCAGCAGCTACCCGGGACAGGGCAGGACGCAGTATTTT
-,TRBJ1-4,TRBV5-4,-,CTSSFQATNEKLFF,TGTACCAGCAGTTTTCAGGCAACTAATGAAAAACTGTTTTTT
many,TRBJ1-2,TRBV7-8,-,CASSLSPGANYGYTF,TGTGCCAGCAGCTTATCCCCAGGGGCTAACTATGGCTACACCTTC
many,TRBJ2-1,TRBV10-3,TRBD1,CAIRSGTGEHNEQFF,TGTGCCATCAGGTCCGGGACAGGGGAGCACAATGAGCAGTTCTTC
many,TRBJ2-2,TRBV11-2,-,CASSFGRVDGELFF,TGTGCCAGCAGCTTTGGGCGGGTGGACGGGGAGCTGTTTTTT
many,TRBJ1-2,TRBV5-6,TRBD1,CASSLQGASGYTF,TGTGCCAGCAGCTTGCAGGGGGCAAGCGGCTACACCTTC
few,TRBJ1-4,TRBV20-1,-,CSALPGGLRTNEKLFF,TGCAGTGCTCTACCTGGGGGGCTAAGGACTAATGAAAAACTGTTTTTT
many,TRBJ2-2,TRBV6-5,-,CASTHLPGRGTGELFF,TGTGCCAGCACCCACCTCCCGGGGCGCGGCACCGGGGAGCTGTTTTTT
many,TRBJ2-1,TRBV12-3/TRBV12-4,-,CASSLSSANEQFF,TGTGCCAGCAGTTTATCTAGCGCTAATGAGCAGTTCTTC
many,TRBJ2-1,TRBV28,TRBD2,CASRTLAGVINEQFF,TGTGCCAGCAGGACTCTAGCGGGAGTGATCAATGAGCAGTTCTTC